These T cell receptor beta chains were read from a single sample in a study of blood T cells in healthy people across ages. TCRdb independently ran MiXCR on the 5' RACE reads; one entry per CDR3 protein. The sample comprises around 500,000 distinct CDR3 sequences, roughly a quarter of which are singletons, and about 3.3% rests with the top ten. The data were also submitted as part of a second study, on T cells of mothers and their children.

The specimen sequenced was blood. The receptors were sampled from a boy aged 2 to 10 in good health. Both conserved end residues are part of each CDR3. The D gene is left open where the match is weak. The size entry is marked missing in some rows and otherwise reads once, few, many or a size class.

J: TRBJ1-3
D: NA
size: NA
V: TRBV7-2
CDR3: CAGSLWATWRSGNTIYF
DNA: TGTGCCGGCAGCTTATGGGCAACCTGGCGCTCTGGAAACACCATATATTTT

J: TRBJ2-5
D: TRBD1
size: NA
V: TRBV10-3
CDR3: CATDREHGETQYF
DNA: TGTGCCACAGACAGGGAGCACGGGGAGACCCAGTACTTC

J: TRBJ2-3
D: TRBD1
size: few
V: TRBV29-1
CDR3: CSARGGTASTDTQYF
DNA: TGCAGCGCCCGGGGTGGGACAGCCAGCACAGATACGCAGTATTTT

J: TRBJ1-1
D: NA
size: NA
V: TRBV29-1
CDR3: CSVHSSRVNTEAFF
DNA: TGCAGCGTGCATTCCTCTCGGGTGAACACTGAAGCTTTCTTT

J: TRBJ1-2
D: TRBD1
size: NA
V: TRBV6-2/TRBV6-3
CDR3: CASSYPDREDYGYTF
DNA: TGTGCCAGCAGTTACCCTGACAGGGAGGACTATGGCTACACCTTC

J: TRBJ1-6
D: TRBD1
size: NA
V: TRBV27
CDR3: CASSLRTGGGSPLHF
DNA: TGTGCCAGCAGTTTAAGGACAGGTGGGGGTTCACCCCTCCACTTT

J: TRBJ1-1
D: NA
size: few
V: TRBV10-3
CDR3: CAISVTGYNTEAFF
DNA: TGTGCCATCAGTGTTACAGGGTATAACACTGAAGCTTTCTTT

J: TRBJ2-2
D: NA
size: NA
V: TRBV29-1
CDR3: CSVAPSTNTGELFF
DNA: TGCAGCGTTGCCCCCAGCACGAACACCGGGGAGCTGTTTTTT

J: TRBJ1-3
D: NA
size: many
V: TRBV6-1
CDR3: CASSLGPSSGNTIYF
DNA: TGTGCCAGCAGTCTGGGACCGAGCTCTGGAAACACCATATATTTT

J: TRBJ1-4
D: NA
size: NA
V: TRBV5-8
CDR3: CASSRWGAHTNEKLFF
DNA: TGTGCCAGCAGCCGGTGGGGAGCGCACACTAATGAAAAACTGTTTTTT

J: TRBJ1-6
D: NA
size: few
V: TRBV7-2
CDR3: CASGEWNGYNSPLHF
DNA: TGCGCCAGCGGCGAATGGAACGGATATAATTCACCCCTCCACTTT

J: TRBJ1-4
D: TRBD1
size: few
V: TRBV6-2/TRBV6-3
CDR3: CASSRDRDRGTTNEKLFF
DNA: TGTGCCAGCAGTCGCGACAGGGACAGGGGTACAACTAATGAAAAACTGTTTTTT

J: TRBJ2-1
D: TRBD2
size: many
V: TRBV29-1
CDR3: CSVVSSGVYNEQFF
DNA: TGCAGCGTTGTTAGTAGCGGGGTCTACAATGAGCAGTTCTTC

J: TRBJ2-2
D: NA
size: NA
V: TRBV5-5
CDR3: CASSFRVAGELFF
DNA: TGTGCCAGCAGCTTTCGGGTTGCCGGGGAGCTGTTTTTT

J: TRBJ2-5
D: NA
size: NA
V: TRBV7-6
CDR3: CASSNGSPETQYF
DNA: TGTGCTAGCAGCAACGGGAGTCCGGAGACCCAGTACTTC

J: TRBJ2-6
D: NA
size: NA
V: TRBV27
CDR3: CASRPDGPDSGANVRTF
DNA: TGTGCCAGCAGACCTGACGGACCGGACTCTGGGGCCAACGTCCGGACTTTC

J: TRBJ1-2
D: NA
size: NA
V: TRBV29-1
CDR3: CSAGARGGYGYTF
DNA: TGCAGCGCCGGCGCGCGCGGTGGCTATGGCTACACCTTC

J: TRBJ2-7
D: NA
size: many
V: TRBV29-1
CDR3: CSVESTGSYEQYF
DNA: TGCAGCGTTGAAAGTACAGGCTCCTACGAGCAGTACTTC

J: TRBJ2-3
D: TRBD1
size: few
V: TRBV7-9
CDR3: CASSSFGTGEGTDTQYF
DNA: TGTGCCAGCAGCTCCTTTGGGACAGGGGAAGGTACAGATACGCAGTATTTT

J: TRBJ2-2
D: TRBD1
size: few
V: TRBV30
CDR3: CAWSVTRTGLNTGELFF
DNA: TGTGCCTGGAGTGTAACCCGGACAGGCCTGAACACCGGGGAGCTGTTTTTT

J: TRBJ2-7
D: TRBD2
size: few
V: TRBV5-6
CDR3: CASSLGGSGRFYEQYF
DNA: TGTGCCAGCAGCTTGGGTGGTAGCGGGAGGTTCTACGAGCAGTACTTC

J: TRBJ2-1
D: TRBD2
size: once
V: TRBV20-1
CDR3: CSARRREGLSYNEQFF
DNA: TGCAGTGCTAGGAGGCGGGAGGGCCTCTCTTACAATGAGCAGTTCTTC

J: TRBJ1-1
D: TRBD1
size: NA
V: TRBV11-2
CDR3: CASSRGTGLGAFF
DNA: TGTGCCAGCAGCAGAGGGACAGGGCTCGGAGCTTTCTTT

J: TRBJ2-5
D: NA
size: few
V: TRBV2
CDR3: CASSDPESETQYF
DNA: TGTGCCAGCAGTGATCCCGAATCGGAGACCCAGTACTTC

J: TRBJ2-1
D: TRBD2
size: few
V: TRBV7-9
CDR3: CASSPTSGADQGHEQFF
DNA: TGTGCCAGCAGTCCGACTAGCGGGGCGGATCAAGGACATGAGCAGTTCTTC